A selection of T cell receptor beta chains follows, all from one sample in a study of T cell responses to AZD1222 COVID-19 vaccine. Sequencing used immunoSEQ multiplex PCR; TCRdb keeps in-frame clones, though not all of them. The table lists roughly 150,000 clones, more than 85% of them singletons. Sequencing was performed on peripheral blood, taken on day 0 of AZD1222 vaccination. All receptors come from an adult in good health. CDR3s include the opening cysteine and the closing phenylalanine or tryptophan. A D gene is named only where the DNA matches it firmly. Clone size, where shown, is once, few, many, or a class for clones that have expanded.

>.|.|TRBV28|TRBJ1-2
CASHWGGDIYGYTF
TGTGCCAGTCACTGGGGGGGCGACATCTATGGCTACACCTTC
>.|.|TRBV5-1|TRBJ2-2
CASSLGPGELFF
TGCGCCAGCAGCTTGGGCCCCGGGGAGCTGTTTTTT
>.|.|TRBV23-1|TRBJ1-5
CASSQCVQGRWNQPQHF
TGCGCCAGCAGTCAATGCGTCCAGGGGCGATGGAATCAGCCCCAGCATTTT
>.|TRBD2|TRBV15|TRBJ2-2
CATSREASGSGELFF
TGTGCCACCAGCAGAGAGGCTAGCGGGTCCGGGGAGCTGTTTTTT
>.|TRBD2|TRBV28|TRBJ2-1
CASSLRTSGSNEQFF
TGTGCCAGCAGCCTTAGGACTAGCGGGAGCAATGAGCAGTTCTTC
>once|.|TRBV19|TRBJ1-4
CASSSFSGNEKLFF
TGTGCCAGTAGTAGTTTTTCGGGTAATGAAAAACTGTTTTTT
>.|TRBD1|TRBV7-3|TRBJ2-1
CASSWNRGNEQFF
TGTGCCAGCAGCTGGAACAGGGGTAATGAGCAGTTCTTC
>.|TRBD1|TRBV9|TRBJ1-2
CASSTPGQGYGYTF
TGTGCCAGCAGCACCCCAGGACAGGGGTATGGCTACACCTTC
>.|.|TRBV10-1|TRBJ2-5
CASSESPGRETQYF
TGCGCCAGCAGTGAGTCCCCCGGGAGAGAGACCCAGTACTTC
>.|.|TRBV3-1/TRBV3-2|TRBJ1-2
CASSQVGPNYGYTF
TGTGCCAGCAGCCAAGTCGGGCCGAACTATGGCTACACCTTC
>.|.|TRBV2|TRBJ2-3
CASTDTDTQYF
TGTGCCAGCACCGACACAGATACGCAGTATTTT
>.|.|TRBV27|TRBJ2-1
CASRQETTRLNEQFF
TGTGCCAGCAGGCAGGAGACTACCCGCCTCAATGAGCAGTTCTTC
>.|TRBD2|TRBV5-5|TRBJ2-2
CASSFLAGLNTGELFF
TGTGCCAGCAGCTTCTTAGCGGGCCTGAACACCGGGGAGCTGTTTTTT
>.|.|TRBV7-8|TRBJ1-3
CASNPNEGEDGNTIYF
TGTGCCAGCAACCCGAATGAAGGGGAAGATGGAAACACCATATATTTT
>.|.|TRBV5-1|TRBJ1-4
CASSLGGQGGSNEKLFF
TGCGCCAGCAGCTTGGGGGGCCAGGGAGGCTCTAATGAAAAACTGTTTTTT
>.|TRBD2|TRBV28|TRBJ2-3
CASSLHRTSGSTDTQYF
TGTGCCAGCAGTTTGCACCGGACTAGCGGGAGCACAGATACGCAGTATTTT
>.|TRBD1|TRBV6-5|TRBJ2-7
CASLPGTGFSYEQYF
TGTGCCAGTCTCCCAGGGACAGGGTTCTCCTACGAGCAGTACTTC
>.|.|TRBV6-2/TRBV6-3|TRBJ2-7
CASSYSRDSGDYEQYF
TGTGCCAGCAGTTACTCTCGAGATAGCGGTGACTACGAGCAGTACTTC
>.|TRBD1|TRBV12-5|TRBJ1-4
CASGLAQGRNEKLFF
TGTGCTAGTGGTTTGGCACAGGGGAGGAACGAAAAACTGTTTTTT
>once|TRBD2|TRBV29-1|TRBJ2-5
CSARLAGAETQYF
TGCAGCGCCCGACTAGCGGGAGCAGAGACCCAGTACTTC
>.|TRBD1|TRBV28|TRBJ2-4
CASSSGGQGSLAKNIQYF
TGTGCCAGCAGTTCCGGAGGACAGGGTTCTCTAGCCAAAAACATTCAGTACTTC
>.|.|TRBV5-1|TRBJ2-1
CASSLEGLRGNPEQFF
TGCGCCAGCAGCTTGGAGGGGCTAAGGGGTAACCCTGAGCAGTTCTTC
>.|.|TRBV7-9|TRBJ1-2
CASSLGLEVRYGYTF
TGTGCCAGCAGCTTAGGTTTGGAGGTTCGGTATGGCTACACCTTC
>once|.|TRBV6-5|TRBJ1-3
CASSSGVTGNTIYF
TGTGCCAGCAGTTCTGGAGTTACCGGAAACACCATATATTTT
>.|.|TRBV10-2|TRBJ1-5
CASSPRDGYNQPQHF
TGCGCCAGCTCACCCCGGGACGGATACAATCAGCCCCAGCATTTT
>.|.|TRBV11-3|TRBJ2-3
CASSSSGPTDTQYF
TGTGCCAGCAGTTCCTCGGGGCCCACAGATACGCAGTATTTT
>once|.|TRBV7-2|TRBJ1-2
CASSSNPLDSYGYTF
TGTGCCAGCAGCTCCAACCCTCTGGACAGCTATGGCTACACCTTC
>.|.|TRBV6-1|TRBJ2-1
CASSELAIPYNEQFF
TGTGCCAGCAGTGAACTAGCGATCCCCTACAATGAGCAGTTCTTC
>once|TRBD1|TRBV7-9|TRBJ1-5
CASSLHDRDTQPQHF
TGTGCCAGCAGCTTACACGACAGGGATACTCAGCCCCAGCATTTT
>.|TRBD2|TRBV3-1/TRBV3-2|TRBJ2-1
CASRLAGGYNEQFF
TGTGCCAGCAGACTAGCGGGGGGGTACAATGAGCAGTTCTTC
>once|.|TRBV19|TRBJ2-5
CASSSQGGETQYF
TGTGCCAGTAGCTCTCAGGGAGGTGAGACCCAGTACTTC
>.|.|TRBV28|TRBJ2-7
CASSYHRLEFVYEQYF
TGTGCCAGCAGTTACCATCGACTAGAGTTCGTTTACGAGCAGTACTTC
>.|TRBD1|TRBV5-7|TRBJ2-7
CASRRQGRYF
TGTGCCAGCAGGAGACAGGGTCGTTACTTC
>.|.|TRBV10-3|TRBJ2-2
CANRDDGELFF
TGTGCCAACAGGGATGACGGGGAGCTGTTTTTT
>.|TRBD1|TRBV9|TRBJ1-4
CASSTTGGDNEKLFF
TGTGCCAGCAGCACCACAGGGGGGGATAATGAAAAACTGTTTTTT
>.|TRBD2|TRBV11-2|TRBJ2-5
CASSQPLAGGRETQYF
TGTGCCAGCAGCCAACCACTAGCGGGAGGTCGAGAGACCCAGTACTTC
>.|.|TRBV12-3/TRBV12-4|TRBJ2-1
CASTQGRLNEQFF
TGTGCCAGCACCCAAGGACGCCTCAATGAGCAGTTCTTC
>.|.|TRBV9|TRBJ2-3
CASSGGRLSTDTQYF
TGTGCCAGCAGCGGGGGACGGTTAAGCACAGATACGCAGTATTTT
>.|.|TRBV11-1|TRBJ2-4
CASSSLIRDSEIQYF
TGTGCCAGCAGCTCGCTAATCCGGGACTCAGAAATTCAGTACTTC
>.|TRBD1|TRBV30|TRBJ2-2
CAWRPRQGRSGELFF
TGTGCCTGGAGACCCCGACAGGGACGATCCGGGGAGCTGTTTTTT
>.|TRBD1|TRBV4-2|TRBJ1-2
CASSQGGPGQGVDGYTF
TGTGCCAGCAGCCAGGGGGGGCCGGGACAGGGAGTTGATGGCTACACCTTC
>.|.|TRBV7-9|TRBJ1-2
CASSLKGVGYTF
TGTGCCAGCAGCTTAAAAGGGGTTGGCTACACCTTC
>.|TRBD2|TRBV7-3|TRBJ2-7
CASSITSGPFYEQYF
TGTGCCAGCAGCATCACTAGCGGACCGTTCTACGAGCAGTACTTC
>.|.|TRBV28|TRBJ1-3
CASSPPGGAGGNTIYF
TGTGCCAGCAGTCCTCCCGGGGGGGCAGGTGGAAACACCATATATTTT
>.|.|TRBV19|TRBJ1-1
CASSQGLGTEAFF
TGTGCCAGTAGTCAGGGGCTCGGCACTGAAGCTTTCTTT
>.|TRBD1|TRBV11-2|TRBJ2-5
CASSLGLTGGQETQYF
TGTGCCAGCAGCTTAGGATTGACAGGGGGCCAAGAGACCCAGTACTTC
>.|TRBD1|TRBV12-3/TRBV12-4|TRBJ1-1
CASSSGGEAFF
TGTGCCAGCAGTTCAGGGGGTGAAGCTTTCTTT
>.|.|TRBV10-1|TRBJ2-2
CASSESGALTGELFF
TGCGCCAGCAGTGAGTCCGGGGCCCTCACCGGGGAGCTGTTTTTT
>.|.|TRBV5-1|TRBJ2-1
CASSFMWGGEQFF
TGCGCCAGCAGCTTTATGTGGGGCGGTGAGCAGTTCTTC
>.|.|TRBV12-5|TRBJ1-1
CASGLVLGGACTEAFF
TGTGCTAGTGGTTTGGTATTGGGGGGCGCGTGCACTGAAGCTTTCTTT
>.|.|TRBV2|TRBJ1-2
CASPGAHGYTF
TGTGCCAGCCCAGGGGCCCATGGCTACACCTTC
>.|.|TRBV27|TRBJ2-7
CASSLPSGRGSSYEQYF
TGTGCCAGCAGTTTACCCTCGGGGAGGGGGTCTTCCTACGAGCAGTACTTC
>.|.|TRBV19|TRBJ1-2
CASSIRRGDYGYTF
TGTGCCAGTAGTATCCGACGGGGCGACTATGGCTACACCTTC
>.|TRBD2|TRBV7-3|TRBJ2-6
CASSSGSSGANVLTF
TGTGCCAGCTCTAGCGGGAGCTCTGGGGCCAACGTCCTGACTTTC